This T cell receptor beta chain derives from a study of cytomegalovirus exposure and HLA in healthy donors. It was with 60 Vbeta and 13 Jbeta primers that the PCR ran. Some clones are missing from TCRdb's copy, which holds only in-frame ones; the method was immunoSEQ multiplex PCR. The sample has 150,000 to 200,000 clones; 75% to 85% are singletons. In germline, CDR1 is LNHNV, CDR2 YYDKDF (reference sequence). The germline V and J ends were trimmed by 4 bases and 5 bases, with 23 bases remaining between them. There are 17 residues in the CDR3. The clonotype was recovered from a woman in her twenties or thirties in good health and CMV-seropositive. The chain carries TRBV15 and TRBJ2-5; the D is unclear. Sequencing input: PBMCs. The CDR3 DNA sequence: TGTGCCACCAGCAACCCTAACGGTGGGCCCATCCTGGAGACCCAGTACTTC. The encoded protein is CATSNPNGGPILETQYF. Complete variable domain (other parts from reference TRBV15 and TRBJ2-5): DAMVIQNPRYQVTQFGKPVTLSCSQTLNHNVMYWYQQKSSQAPKLLFHYYDKDFNNEADTPDNFQSRRPNTSFCFLDIRSPGLGDTAMYLCATSNPNGGPILETQYFGPGTRLLVL.